This T cell receptor (beta chain) is drawn from a study of blood T cell repertoires in COVID-19. At the level of the study: Italy, Spain and the United States were the sources of the convalescent and acute COVID-19 samples.

Original processing methods: Amplifying reference gene primers gave estimates of nucleated cell counts. TCRdb keeps only in-frame clones here, not all; method: immunoSEQ multiplex PCR. From that table come the V and J calls and clone size; the DNA was used to work out D and trimming. The table includes around 200,000 clones, 83% detected once. V lost 1 base and J lost 2, with 9 bases in between. Germline V CDR1 and CDR2: LGHNT, FRNRAP. This CDR3 is 15 amino acids long. Sequenced: peripheral blood. The receptor's source is a woman aged 40 to 50 with active or convalescent COVID-19. The chain is built from TRBV12-5 and TRBJ1-5; D may be TRBD1 (5 bases). The CDR3 DNA sequence: TGTGCTAGTGGTTTGGGGGGCTTCGGCAATCAGCCCCAGCATTTT. Its translation: CASGLGGFGNQPQHF.